Below, one TCR beta chain is given with its context. As handled by the study authors: Amplifying reference gene primers gave estimates of nucleated cell counts. TCRdb keeps only in-frame clones here, not all; method: immunoSEQ multiplex PCR. That table is the source of V, J and clone size, and D and trimming were worked out from the DNA. The profile covers about 250,000 clones, with around 81% appearing a single time and about a sixth taken by the ten largest. The record originates from a study of blood T cell repertoires in COVID-19. Whole-study context: COVID-19 samples, acute and convalescent, were from the United States, Italy and Spain. PBMCs, B-cell-depleted T cells, or T cells provided the cDNA or gDNA that made up the material.

The CDR3 covers 15 residues. Germline V lookup: CDR1 MDHEN, CDR2 SYDVKM. Trimming at V came to 5 bases and at J to 4 bases, leaving 6 bases not matched to a gene. The chain combines TRBV28 with TRBJ2-7; 12 bases fit TRBD2. What was sequenced was peripheral blood. The sequence was obtained from a person aged 65-85 years with COVID-19, enrolled during active disease. In DNA, the CDR3 is TGTGCCAGCAGTATTCTAGCGGGAGGGAGGTACGAGCAGTACTTC. Amino acid sequence: CASSILAGGRYEQYF. The complete variable domain, with remaining parts taken from reference TRBV28 and TRBJ2-7, reads DVKVTQSSRYLVKRTGEKVFLECVQDMDHENMFWYRQDPGLGLRLIYFSYDVKMKEKGDIPEGYSVSREKKERFSLILESASTNQTSMYLCASSILAGGRYEQYFGPGTRLTVT.